Detailed here is one T cell receptor beta chain. The CDR3 covers 18 residues. V gave up 5 bases and J gave up 4 bases, with 23 bases separating them. Looked up from germline, CDR1 is MNHEY and CDR2 is SVGEGT. This sample stems from a study of blood T cell repertoires in COVID-19. Profiled with immunoSEQ multiplex PCR; TCRdb holds only in-frame clones, not every one. The top ten clones hold roughly 2.6% of a sample with 200,000 to 250,000 clones, more than 70% of them seen once. The sequenced sample consisted of peripheral blood. The sequence was obtained from a woman aged 55-69 years with acute or convalescent COVID-19. The V call is TRBV6-2 or TRBV6-3, the J call TRBJ2-2, with a weak D call TRBD2 (5 bases). CDR3 amino acids: CASSKPGIRALGTGELFF. The CDR3 coding sequence is TGTGCCAGCAGTAAACCGGGAATACGGGCCCTTGGCACCGGGGAGCTGTTTTTT.